This T cell receptor beta chain was observed in a study of blood T cells in healthy people across ages (dated by TCRdb to 2014 to 2015). Broadly, across the study: Template switching captured roughly one uniquely barcoded TCR beta cDNA molecule per two T cells in model experiments. Using deep sequencing normalized with unique cDNA molecular identifiers, the study measured how TCR beta repertoire diversity changes with age. The donors were split into four age groups: young (average around 16 years), middle-aged (roughly 39), aged (more than 60) and long-lived (82). To avoid experimental bias, donors of different ages were randomly spread across the sequencing lanes. Two additional independent replicas of 1 million unique cDNA reads from the same blood draw were analyzed for two donors (one aged 18 to 30 and one aged 80 or older).

Donors were 39 systemically healthy Caucasian individuals from Russia aged 6 to 90 years. About 10 milliliters of peripheral blood were drawn from each donor into EDTA-treated Vacutainer tubes. PBMCs were isolated by Ficoll-Paque density-gradient centrifugation, with at least 7 million obtained per sample. Total RNA was extracted from PBMCs with Trizol reagent, with at least 6 micrograms obtained per sample. For every donor, flow cytometry on a PBMC aliquot measured the percentage of naive CD45RAhigh/CD27high T cells. Worth noting for this clonotype: It lacks a known antigen. No much larger clone exists at a distance of one base, and base qualities are not known.

CDR1 and CDR2 are read off the germline V gene (reference sequence) as DFQATT and SNEGSKA. The CDR3 covers 15 residues, taking in both the cysteine and the phenylalanine. Of all the DNA, just the CDR3 is kept, 45 bases in frame from base 1. At the junction V is shortened by 3 bases and J by 4 bases; bases outside the gene matches: 9. Library method: 5' RACE. The data were produced on an Illumina HiSeq 2500. A second PCR of roughly 7 to 11 cycles was performed with a sample-barcoded 5' primer and a J-beta primer mix. A template-switch 5' adaptor carrying 12 random nucleotides introduced a unique molecular identifier onto each TCR beta cDNA molecule. Each sample yielded at least 3 million CDR3-containing paired-end reads. First-strand cDNA was synthesized from all RNA with the Mint cDNA synthesis kit, primed by a TRBC-specific oligonucleotide. Following uracil-DNA glycosylase treatment, all cDNA underwent a first 18-cycle PCR with the universal primers M1SS and BC2_uni_R. The original methods were these. For normalization, 1 million high-quality reads were randomly selected from each sample, with every read carrying a distinct molecular identifier. Instead of being binned into consensus sequences, reads that shared molecular identifiers were thrown out. MiTCR, with a Q25 quality threshold and the strictest error-elimination algorithm, was used for CDR3 identification, clonotype clustering and error correction. A nonparametric unseen species model with Euler transformation was used to estimate lower-bound total TCR beta diversity. TCRdb reprocessed the public reads (quality trimming at Q25 with fastp, clone calling with MiXCR) and kept in-frame beta chains. Rows merge per CDR3 protein into single entries with the most common DNA and genes. The V and J calls come from TCRdb's annotation, not from the publication. For this sample the table gives 650,000 to 1,000,000 distinct CDR3 sequences, of which 30% to 45% were detected only once. The top ten clones comprise roughly 13% of the sample.

The full study reports these points: Since profiling was done on bulk unsorted PBMCs, naive and antigen-experienced compartments could not be conclusively compared. Because donor CMV infection status was unknown, age-related changes in expanded clonotypes were potentially confounded. Observed TCR beta diversity per million T cells fell roughly linearly with age, and a significant reduction was already apparent by age around 40. Estimates of total diversity based on one million sequenced T cells were regarded as lower bounds and as underestimates. Compared with the aged group, the long-lived group had more naive CD4+ T cells, fewer expanded clones and increased TCR diversity, a pattern suggesting age selection. The percentage of naive T cells measured by flow cytometry correlated strongly with observed TCR beta diversity.

The chain links TRBV20-1 with TRBJ2-7; the central 10 bases match TRBD2. This receptor was obtained from a young man in good health. Sample: blood. For the CDR3, the sequence is CSASEPGTSVYEQYF. The DNA is as follows: TGCAGTGCTAGTGAACCCGGGACTAGCGTGTACGAGCAGTACTTC.